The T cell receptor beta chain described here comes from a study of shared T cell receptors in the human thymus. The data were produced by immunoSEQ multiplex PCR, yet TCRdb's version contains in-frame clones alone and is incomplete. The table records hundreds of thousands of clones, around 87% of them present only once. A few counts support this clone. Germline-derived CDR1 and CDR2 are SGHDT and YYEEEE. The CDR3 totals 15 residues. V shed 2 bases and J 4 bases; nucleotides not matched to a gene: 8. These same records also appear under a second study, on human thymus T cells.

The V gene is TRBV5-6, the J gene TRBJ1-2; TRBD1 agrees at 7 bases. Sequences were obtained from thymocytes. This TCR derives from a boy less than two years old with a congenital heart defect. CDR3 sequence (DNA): TGTGCCAGCAGCTTACCCCCGACAGGGTTCTATGGCTACACCTTC. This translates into CASSLPPTGFYGYTF. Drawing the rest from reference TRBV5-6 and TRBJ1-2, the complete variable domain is DAGVTQSPTHLIKTRGQQVTLRCSPKSGHDTVSWYQQALGQGPQFIFQYYEEEERQRGNFPDRFSGHQFPNYSSELNVNALLLGDSALYLCASSLPPTGFYGYTFGSGTRLTVV.